Included here is one TCR beta chain sequence, with context. This receptor's antigen is unknown. Base qualities are not at hand, and no much larger clone is one base apart. The sample is drawn from a study of control samples from healthy donors and cancer patients (dated by TCRdb to 2020 to 2021). V loses 4 bases at its end and J loses 5 bases; junction bases beyond the gene matches: 9. Counted from cysteine to phenylalanine, this CDR3 has 16 amino acids. The read is trimmed to its CDR3 DNA, 48 bases read in frame from base 1. CDR1 SGHRS and CDR2 YFSETQ are derived from the germline V gene. The library was generated by the immunoSEQ multiplex PCR assay. TCRdb limited this immuneACCESS table to in-frame rearrangements with V and J called. A share of clones is missing; checked studies link under half to unresolved V genes, and the rest is unexplained. The sample table shows approximately 89,000 clones, and 87% are seen once. Together, the top ten hold over 15% of the sample.

The TCR was taken from a man between 50 and 59 years old in good health. The sample was blood. Rearrangement joined TRBV5-1 to TRBJ2-3, and 11 junctional nucleotides match TRBD2. The CDR3 amino acid sequence is: CASSPPTSGVGDTQYF. The DNA sequence is given as TGCGCCAGCAGCCCTCCGACTAGCGGGGTGGGAGATACGCAGTATTTT.